This TCR beta chain was documented in a study of blood T cell repertoires in COVID-19. Generated by immunoSEQ multiplex PCR, the TCRdb table keeps only in-frame clones and is missing some. Here the sample spans roughly 120,000 clones, nearly 90% being singletons. V lost 2 bases, J lost 1 base, and 11 bases lay in between. Germline CDR1 and CDR2: SQVTM and ANQGSEA. This CDR3 region has 14 residues. The TCR sequence derives from a human donor in a cohort sampled during active COVID-19. The sequenced sample consisted of peripheral blood. This chain joins TRBV29-1 and TRBJ1-1; D is undetermined. The CDR3 loop is CSVESRVGNTEAFF. The CDR3 DNA reads as TGCAGCGTTGAATCCCGGGTGGGGAACACTGAAGCTTTCTTT.